These T cell receptor beta chains were read from a single sample in a study of blood T cell repertoires in COVID-19. Only in-frame clones appear in the TCRdb table, and some are missing; sequencing was by immunoSEQ multiplex PCR. The sample yields over 250,000 clones, 80% to 95% seen once. The material sequenced was peripheral blood. The source is a woman aged 25-40 years with COVID-19, enrolled during active disease. Both conserved end residues are part of each CDR3. The D gene is left open where the match is weak. Rows give clone size only sometimes, using once, few, many, or a class for an expanded clone.

d_call clone_size j_call v_call cdr3_aa cdr3_nt
TRBD1 . TRBJ2-3 TRBV5-1 CASSWTGGDTQYF TGCGCCAGCAGCTGGACAGGGGGAGATACGCAGTATTTT
TRBD1 . TRBJ1-2 TRBV19 CASSVPGQGYGYTF TGTGCCAGTAGTGTTCCGGGACAGGGATATGGCTACACCTTC
. once TRBJ1-5 TRBV6-5 CASEEMGARQPQHF TGTGCCAGCGAGGAGATGGGGGCTCGGCAGCCCCAGCATTTT
TRBD2 . TRBJ2-3 TRBV4-2 CASSQVSGGPGRTDTQYF TGTGCCAGCAGCCAAGTTTCGGGAGGACCAGGACGCACAGATACGCAGTATTTT
TRBD1 . TRBJ1-1 TRBV7-9 CASSQGTGTEAFF TGTGCCAGCAGCCAAGGGACAGGGACTGAAGCTTTCTTT
. . TRBJ1-3 TRBV7-8 CASSRTDFSGNTIYF TGTGCCAGCAGCCGGACAGACTTCTCTGGAAACACCATATATTTT
. . TRBJ2-7 TRBV7-9 CASSLEAGEQYF TGTGCCAGCAGCTTAGAGGCAGGCGAGCAGTACTTC
TRBD1 . TRBJ1-2 TRBV5-1 CASGYASGQGADGYTF TGCGCCAGCGGCTACGCTTCCGGACAGGGGGCGGATGGCTACACCTTC
TRBD1 . TRBJ2-5 TRBV15 CATSRTTGEETQYF TGTGCCACCAGCAGGACGACAGGGGAGGAGACCCAGTACTTC
TRBD2 . TRBJ2-1 TRBV20-1 CSASGTRADNEQFF TGCAGTGCGAGTGGGACTAGAGCAGACAATGAGCAGTTCTTC
. . TRBJ2-7 TRBV27 CASSSYYEQYF TGTGCCAGCAGTTCTTACTACGAGCAGTACTTC
TRBD2 . TRBJ2-2 TRBV5-1 CASSLMGGSDTGELFF TGCGCCAGCAGCTTAATGGGCGGGAGTGATACCGGGGAGCTGTTTTTT
TRBD1 . TRBJ1-1 TRBV18 CASSPLDDTGGTEAFF TGTGCCAGCTCACCCCTCGACGACACAGGGGGCACTGAAGCTTTCTTT
TRBD1 . TRBJ2-7 TRBV4-1 CASSHSGQGNYEQYF TGCGCCAGCAGCCACTCAGGACAGGGAAACTACGAGCAGTACTTC
. once TRBJ1-4 TRBV19 CASSFSIATNEKLFF TGTGCCAGTAGTTTCAGTATTGCAACTAATGAAAAACTGTTTTTT
. . TRBJ1-1 TRBV7-2 CASSRWGHNTEAFF TGTGCCAGTTCTCGGTGGGGACATAACACTGAAGCTTTCTTT
TRBD2 . TRBJ2-3 TRBV11-3 CASSSSGTSVSDTQYF TGTGCCAGCAGCTCCTCCGGGACTAGCGTTTCAGATACGCAGTATTTT
. once TRBJ2-5 TRBV19 CASSPSRGGTQETQYF TGTGCCAGTAGCCCCTCACGTGGGGGCACGCAAGAGACCCAGTACTTC
. . TRBJ1-5 TRBV28 CASSLPYGDQPQHF TGTGCCAGCAGTCTCCCATACGGGGATCAGCCCCAGCATTTT
. . TRBJ1-1 TRBV18 CASSPFGTRGTNTEAFF TGTGCCAGCTCACCTTTCGGCACTAGAGGCACAAACACTGAAGCTTTCTTT
. . TRBJ1-1 TRBV7-8 CASSLQGRNTEAFF TGTGCCAGCAGCTTACAGGGAAGGAACACTGAAGCTTTCTTT
. . TRBJ1-5 TRBV7-9 CASSLAGAGQPQHF TGTGCCAGCAGCTTAGCAGGGGCTGGTCAGCCCCAGCATTTT
TRBD2 . TRBJ2-2 TRBV15 CATSSRRGLDVGELFF TGTGCCACCAGCTCGCGTAGAGGACTAGATGTCGGGGAGCTGTTTTTT
. once TRBJ2-2 TRBV5-4 CASSLDPLRETGELFF TGTGCCAGCAGCTTGGACCCCTTACGGGAGACCGGGGAGCTGTTTTTT
TRBD1 . TRBJ1-1 TRBV7-9 CASTMGQLNTEAFF TGTGCCAGCACCATGGGACAGTTGAACACTGAAGCTTTCTTT
TRBD2 once TRBJ2-1 TRBV5-1 CASSSTSGSGGEQFF TGCGCCAGCAGCTCGACTAGCGGGAGTGGTGGTGAGCAGTTCTTC
TRBD2 . TRBJ2-7 TRBV2 CAGSLDGGDEQYF TGTGCCGGCTCCCTCGATGGGGGGGACGAGCAGTACTTC
. . TRBJ1-1 TRBV3-1/TRBV3-2 CASSPYSRGHFYTEAFF TGTGCCAGCAGCCCCTATAGCAGGGGCCATTTTTACACTGAAGCTTTCTTT
. . TRBJ1-1 TRBV6-5 CASSNRVNTEAFF TGTGCCAGCAGTAACAGGGTAAACACTGAAGCTTTCTTT
. . TRBJ1-6 TRBV27 CASSLSWGGAALNSPLHF TGTGCCAGCAGTTTATCATGGGGGGGAGCAGCACTCAATTCACCCCTCCACTTT
TRBD2 . TRBJ2-7 TRBV7-8 CASSFSSGSLLDEQYF TGTGCCAGCAGCTTCTCTAGCGGGAGTCTCCTAGACGAGCAGTACTTC
. . TRBJ2-7 TRBV5-4 CASSLGGTENEQYF TGTGCCAGCAGCTTGGGCGGGACAGAAAACGAGCAGTACTTC
TRBD1 . TRBJ2-7 TRBV10-2 CASGTGNGYEQYF TGCGCCAGCGGGACAGGGAATGGCTACGAGCAGTACTTC
. . TRBJ1-5 TRBV7-6 CASSLEPGFNQPQHF TGTGCCAGCAGCTTAGAGCCAGGGTTTAACCAGCCCCAGCATTTT
TRBD1 . TRBJ1-2 TRBV19 CASSIQTGADNYGYTF TGTGCCAGTAGTATACAGACAGGGGCCGATAACTATGGCTACACCTTC
TRBD1 . TRBJ1-2 TRBV30 CAWSPGGNYGYTF TGTGCCTGGAGCCCAGGGGGGAACTATGGCTACACCTTC
TRBD1 . TRBJ1-5 TRBV10-3 CAISESTAEGGIQPQHF TGTGCCATCAGTGAGTCGACGGCTGAAGGGGGCATTCAGCCCCAGCATTTT
. . TRBJ1-1 TRBV14 CASSQDRGNTEAFF TGTGCCAGCAGCCAAGACAGGGGGAACACTGAAGCTTTCTTT
. once TRBJ2-3 TRBV3-1/TRBV3-2 CASSQPSDFSDTQYF TGTGCCAGCAGCCAACCGTCGGACTTTTCAGATACGCAGTATTTT
TRBD1 . TRBJ1-3 TRBV2 CASSTGQGAGSSGNTIYF TGTGCCAGCAGTACAGGACAGGGGGCCGGATCTTCTGGAAACACCATATATTTT
. . TRBJ2-2 TRBV19 CASRDSGTGELFF TGTGCCAGTAGGGACAGTGGCACCGGGGAGCTGTTTTTT